What follows are 12 T cell receptor beta chains derived from one specimen sequenced in a study of T cell responses to AZD1222 COVID-19 vaccine (dated by TCRdb to the early 2020s). The method was the immunoSEQ multiplex PCR assay. TCRdb provides this immuneACCESS table in a form limited to in-frame rearrangements. Some clones are lacking; in checked studies, under half of them reflect an unresolved V gene, and why the rest are absent is not known. The sample table holds around 150,000 clones, of which 92% were seen once. The ten largest clones add up to 1.3% of the sample. The sample's time point, from its label and the paper: about 28 days (+/-7) after the second vaccine dose. Material: peripheral blood, obtained 28 days after the second AZD1222 dose. These receptors were obtained from an adult who received the AZD1222 COVID-19 vaccine.

The rearrangement joins TRBV3-1 (or the pseudogene TRBV3-2) to TRBJ1-4; D gene unclear. Germline V lookup: CDR1 LGHDT, CDR2 YNNKEL (reference sequence). This CDR3 region has 14 residues. Trimming pared 2 bases from V and 7 bases from J, leaving 11 bases between. The CDR3 DNA reads as TGTGCCAGCAGCCAACAAGGACGGAGTGAAAAACTGTTTTTT. As protein: CASSQQGRSEKLFF.

For the CDR3, the DNA is TGCGCCAGCAGCTATAGCGACAACTACGAGCAGTACTTC. This translates into CASSYSDNYEQYF. J is TRBJ2-7 and V is TRBV5-1; TRBD2 might be the D (5 bases). Trimming cost V 3 bases and J 3 bases, with 10 bases left between them. From germline, CDR1 is SGHRS and CDR2 YFSETQ. The CDR3 is 13 amino acids.

This chain connects TRBV7-2 to TRBJ2-5, with no clear D. V was clipped by 1 base and J by 2 bases, with 5 bases between them. This CDR3 is 13 amino acids long. The germline V gene encodes CDR1 SGHTA and CDR2 FQGNSA. The CDR3 reads CASSLVLQETQYF. The CDR3 nucleotides are TGTGCCAGCAGCTTAGTGCTACAAGAGACCCAGTACTTC. Looking up the rest from reference TRBV7-2 and TRBJ2-5 gives the full variable domain: GAGVSQSPSNKVTEKGKDVELRCDPISGHTALYWYRQSLGQGLEFLIYFQGNSAPDKSGLPSDRFSAERTGGSVSTLTIQRTQQEDSAVYLCASSLVLQETQYFGPGTRLLVL.

This clone is a singleton in its sample. V gene TRBV15 combines with J gene TRBJ1-1, with TRBD1 as a possible D gene (6 bases). There are 16 residues in the CDR3. Trimming pared 0 bases from V and 10 bases from J, leaving 21 bases between. Germline V gene sequence: CDR1 LNHNV, CDR2 YYDKDF (reference sequence). In DNA form, the CDR3 reads TGTGCCACCAGCAGAGATCTATCCCGGGGGGCGACGGGAGCTTTCTTT. Its translation: CATSRDLSRGATGAFF.

V is TRBV19 and J is TRBJ1-1; 9 bases map to TRBD1. This CDR3 region has 16 residues. Per the germline V gene, CDR1 is LNHDA and CDR2 is SQIVND (reference sequence). V was clipped by 5 bases and J by 5 bases; unmatched bases: 12. The CDR3 bases are TGTGCCAGTAGTCCCAGACAGGGGGTGAGAATAACTGAAGCTTTCTTT. This translates into CASSPRQGVRITEAFF.

The rearrangement uses TRBV5-6 and TRBJ1-4, with D hard to call. CDR1 SGHDT and CDR2 YYEEEE come from the germline V gene. This CDR3 comprises 14 residues. Trimming took off 4 bases at V and 3 bases at J, with 10 bases between the two ends. As DNA, the CDR3 is TGTGCCAGCAGCCTCGGGTCAGCTAATGAAAAACTGTTTTTT. Translated: CASSLGSANEKLFF. Drawing the rest from reference TRBV5-6 and TRBJ1-4, the complete variable domain is DAGVTQSPTHLIKTRGQQVTLRCSPKSGHDTVSWYQQALGQGPQFIFQYYEEEERQRGNFPDRFSGHQFPNYSSELNVNALLLGDSALYLCASSLGSANEKLFFGSGTQLSVL.

This chain connects TRBV27 to TRBJ1-2; 7 bases map to TRBD1. Germline assignment: CDR1 MNHEY and CDR2 SMNVEV (reference sequence). V gave up 4 bases and J gave up 1 base; unmatched junction bases: 9. This CDR3 has 16 amino acids. CDR3 DNA: TGTGCCAGCAGTTCCGGACAGGCGGGGATTAACTATGGCTACACCTTC. This translates into CASSSGQAGINYGYTF.

The rearrangement uses TRBV6-1 and TRBJ1-5; the D is unclear. Germline CDR1 and CDR2: MNHNS and SASEGT. The CDR3 spans 15 residues. V lost 0 bases and J lost 6, with 12 bases in between. This CDR3 reads CASSEARLEVQPQHF. CDR3 nucleotide sequence: TGTGCCAGCAGTGAAGCGAGGTTAGAGGTTCAGCCCCAGCATTTT.

J is TRBJ1-1 and V is TRBV28, with 11 bases fitting TRBD1. Trimming cost V 5 bases and J 11 bases; bases outside gene matches: 13. Germline V gives CDR1 MDHEN, CDR2 SYDVKM. The CDR3 sequence is 15 residues long. The CDR3 region has the DNA TGTGCCAGCAGTCCCTCCGGACAGGGGGCTTGGGGGGCTTTCTTT. Translating gives CASSPSGQGAWGAFF.

The chain links TRBV30 to TRBJ1-1, with D unclear. Per germline, CDR1 GTSNPN and CDR2 SVGIG (reference sequence). Trimming pared 0 bases from V and 6 bases from J, leaving 11 bases between. This CDR3 contains 13 residues. This chain's CDR3 is CAWSVIGVAEAFF. In DNA form, the CDR3 reads TGTGCCTGGAGTGTAATTGGTGTGGCTGAAGCTTTCTTT.

The DNA for the CDR3 is TGTACATCGGGGCTGACTAGACTTGGCTACACCTTC. Its translation: CTSGLTRLGYTF. The chain is built from TRBV30 and TRBJ1-2; a possible D gene is TRBD1 (5 bases). CDR1 and CDR2 (germline): GTSNPN, SVGIG (reference sequence). This CDR3 has 12 residues.

The CDR3 reads CASSHAGVGQTQYF. In nucleotides, the CDR3 is TGTGCCAGCAGCCATGCAGGGGTGGGACAGACCCAGTACTTC. This chain uses TRBV13 with TRBJ2-5, with a weak D call TRBD1 (6 bases). The V gene lost 5 bases and the J gene lost 6 bases, with 16 bases spanning the gap. CDR3 length equals 14 residues. CDR1 is PRHDT, CDR2 FYEKMQ, per germline (reference sequence).